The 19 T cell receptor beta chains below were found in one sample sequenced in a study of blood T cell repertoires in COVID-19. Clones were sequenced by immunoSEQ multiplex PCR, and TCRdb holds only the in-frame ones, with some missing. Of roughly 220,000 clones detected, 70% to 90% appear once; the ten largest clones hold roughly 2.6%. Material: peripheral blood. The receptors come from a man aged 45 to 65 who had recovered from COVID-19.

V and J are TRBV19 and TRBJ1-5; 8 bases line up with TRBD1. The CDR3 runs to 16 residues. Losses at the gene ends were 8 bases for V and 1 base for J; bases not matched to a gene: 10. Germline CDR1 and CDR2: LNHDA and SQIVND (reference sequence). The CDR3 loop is CASEIVGQGSNQPQHF. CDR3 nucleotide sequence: TGTGCCAGTGAAATCGTCGGACAGGGCAGCAATCAGCCCCAGCATTTT.

The CDR3 region is CASSPGLAGANEQFF. CDR3 nucleotide sequence: TGCGCCAGCAGCCCCGGACTAGCGGGAGCGAATGAGCAGTTCTTC. The gene calls are TRBV5-1 and TRBJ2-1; 13 bases match TRBD2. Germline V CDR1 and CDR2: SGHRS, YFSETQ. CDR3 length: 15 amino acids. After removal of 4 bases from V and 7 bases from J, the junction contained 5 bases not matched to a gene.

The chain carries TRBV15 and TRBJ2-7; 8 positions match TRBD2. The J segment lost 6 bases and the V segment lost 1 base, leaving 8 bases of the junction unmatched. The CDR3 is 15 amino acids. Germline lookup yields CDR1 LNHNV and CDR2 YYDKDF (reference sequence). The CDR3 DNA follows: TGTGCCACCAGCAGAGTTTCAGCGGGAGCGGGCGAGCAGTACTTC. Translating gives CATSRVSAGAGEQYF.

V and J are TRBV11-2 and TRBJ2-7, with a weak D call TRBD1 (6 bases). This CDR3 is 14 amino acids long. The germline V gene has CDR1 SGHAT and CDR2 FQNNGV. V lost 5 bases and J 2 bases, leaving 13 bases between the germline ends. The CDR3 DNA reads TGTGCCAGCAGCCGCCCCGGGACACCCTACGAGCAGTACTTC. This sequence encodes CASSRPGTPYEQYF.

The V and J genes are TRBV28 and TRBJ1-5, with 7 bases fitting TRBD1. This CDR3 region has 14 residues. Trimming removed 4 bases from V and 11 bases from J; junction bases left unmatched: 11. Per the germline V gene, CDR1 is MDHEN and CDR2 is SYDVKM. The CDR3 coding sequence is TGTGCCAGCAGTTCAGACAGGGTCGGGGGGGCCCAGCATTTT. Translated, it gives CASSSDRVGGAQHF.

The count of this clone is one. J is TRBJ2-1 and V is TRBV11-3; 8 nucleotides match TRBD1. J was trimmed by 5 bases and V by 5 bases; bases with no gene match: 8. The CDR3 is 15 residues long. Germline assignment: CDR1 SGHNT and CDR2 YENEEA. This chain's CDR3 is CASSHIGQGNNEQFF. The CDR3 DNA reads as TGTGCCAGCAGCCACATAGGACAGGGCAACAATGAGCAGTTCTTC.

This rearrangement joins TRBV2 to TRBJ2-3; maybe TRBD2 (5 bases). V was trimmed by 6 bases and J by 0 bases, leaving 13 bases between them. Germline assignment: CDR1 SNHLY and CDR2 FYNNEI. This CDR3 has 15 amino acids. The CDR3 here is CASRGFRGSTDTQYF. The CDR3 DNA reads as TGTGCCAGCAGAGGGTTTAGAGGGAGCACAGATACGCAGTATTTT.

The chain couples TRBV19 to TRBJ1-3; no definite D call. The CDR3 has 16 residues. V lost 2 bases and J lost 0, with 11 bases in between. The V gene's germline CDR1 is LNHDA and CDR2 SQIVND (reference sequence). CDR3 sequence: CASSIYEWFSGNTIYF. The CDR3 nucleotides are TGTGCCAGTAGTATATATGAGTGGTTCTCTGGAAACACCATATATTTT. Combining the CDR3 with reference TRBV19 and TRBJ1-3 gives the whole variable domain DGGITQSPKYLFRKEGQNVTLSCEQNLNHDAMYWYRQDPGQGLRLIYYSQIVNDFQKGDIAEGYSVSREKKESFPLTVTSAQKNPTAFYLCASSIYEWFSGNTIYFGEGSWLTVV.

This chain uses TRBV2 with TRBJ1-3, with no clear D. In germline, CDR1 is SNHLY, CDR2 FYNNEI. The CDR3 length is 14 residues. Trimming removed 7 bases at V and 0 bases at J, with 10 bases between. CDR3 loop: CASNDGDSGNTIYF. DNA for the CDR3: TGTGCCAGCAATGACGGAGACTCTGGAAACACCATATATTTT.

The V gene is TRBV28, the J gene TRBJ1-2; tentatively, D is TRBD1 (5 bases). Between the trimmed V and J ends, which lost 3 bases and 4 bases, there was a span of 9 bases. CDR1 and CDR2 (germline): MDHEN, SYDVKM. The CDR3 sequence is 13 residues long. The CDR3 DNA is TGTGCCAGCAGTTTTCAGGGTGTCTATGGCTACACCTTC. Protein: CASSFQGVYGYTF.

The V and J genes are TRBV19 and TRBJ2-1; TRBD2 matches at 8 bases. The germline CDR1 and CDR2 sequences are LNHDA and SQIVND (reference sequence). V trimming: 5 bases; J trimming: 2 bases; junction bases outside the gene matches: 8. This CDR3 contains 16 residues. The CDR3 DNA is TGTGCCAGTAGTGCCCTTAGCGGGACCGCCTACAATGAGCAGTTCTTC. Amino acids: CASSALSGTAYNEQFF.

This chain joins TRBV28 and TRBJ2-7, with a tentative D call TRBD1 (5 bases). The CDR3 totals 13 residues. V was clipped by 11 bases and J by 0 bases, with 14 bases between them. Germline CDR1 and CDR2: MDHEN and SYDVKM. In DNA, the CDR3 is TGTGCCTGCTCGACAGCGAGCTCCTACGAGCAGTACTTC. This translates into CACSTASSYEQYF. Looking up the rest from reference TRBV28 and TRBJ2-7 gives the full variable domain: DVKVTQSSRYLVKRTGEKVFLECVQDMDHENMFWYRQDPGLGLRLIYFSYDVKMKEKGDIPEGYSVSREKKERFSLILESASTNQTSMYLCACSTASSYEQYFGPGTRLTVT.

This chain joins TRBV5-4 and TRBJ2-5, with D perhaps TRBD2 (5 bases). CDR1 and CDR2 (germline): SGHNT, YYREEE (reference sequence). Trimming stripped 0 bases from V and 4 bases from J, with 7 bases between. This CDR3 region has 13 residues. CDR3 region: CASSLGGSETQYF. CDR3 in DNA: TGTGCCAGCAGCTTGGGAGGGTCAGAGACCCAGTACTTC.

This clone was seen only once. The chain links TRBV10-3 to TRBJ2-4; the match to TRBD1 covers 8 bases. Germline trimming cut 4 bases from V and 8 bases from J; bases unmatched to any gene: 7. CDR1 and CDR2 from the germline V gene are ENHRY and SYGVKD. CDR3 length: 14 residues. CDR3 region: CAISAGQGSDIQYF. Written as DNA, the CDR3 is TGTGCCATCAGTGCAGGACAGGGTTCGGACATTCAGTACTTC.

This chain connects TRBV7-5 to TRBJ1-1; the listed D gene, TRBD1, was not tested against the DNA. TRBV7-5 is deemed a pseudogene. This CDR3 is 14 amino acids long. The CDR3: CARSLGTLNTEAFF. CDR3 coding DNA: TGTGCCAGAAGCTTGGGGACACTGAACACTGAAGCTTTCTTT.

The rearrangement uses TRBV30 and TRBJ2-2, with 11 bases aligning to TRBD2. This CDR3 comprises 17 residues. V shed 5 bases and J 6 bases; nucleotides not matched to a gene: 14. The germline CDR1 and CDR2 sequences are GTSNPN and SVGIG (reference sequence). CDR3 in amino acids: CAWAGGLAGGGAGELFF. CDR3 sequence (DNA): TGTGCCTGGGCAGGGGGGCTAGCGGGAGGCGGGGCCGGGGAGCTGTTTTTT. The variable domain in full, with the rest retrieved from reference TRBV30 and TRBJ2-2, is SQTIHQWPATLVQPVGSPLSLECTVEGTSNPNLYWYRQAAGRGLQLLFYSVGIGQISSEVPQNLSASRPQDRQFILSSKKLLLSDSGFYLCAWAGGLAGGGAGELFFGEGSRLTVL.

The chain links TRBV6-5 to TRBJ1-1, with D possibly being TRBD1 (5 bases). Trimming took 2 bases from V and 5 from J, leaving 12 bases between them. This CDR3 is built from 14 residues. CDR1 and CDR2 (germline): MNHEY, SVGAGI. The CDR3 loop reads CASSYRGGWTEAFF. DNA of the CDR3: TGTGCCAGCAGTTACAGGGGAGGTTGGACTGAAGCTTTCTTT.

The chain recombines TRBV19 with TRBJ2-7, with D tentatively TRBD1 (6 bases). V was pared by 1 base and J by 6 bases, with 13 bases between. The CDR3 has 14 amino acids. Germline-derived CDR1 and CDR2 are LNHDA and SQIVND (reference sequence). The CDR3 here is CASSIAGDDSEQYF. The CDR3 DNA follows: TGTGCCAGTAGTATAGCAGGGGATGATTCCGAGCAGTACTTC.

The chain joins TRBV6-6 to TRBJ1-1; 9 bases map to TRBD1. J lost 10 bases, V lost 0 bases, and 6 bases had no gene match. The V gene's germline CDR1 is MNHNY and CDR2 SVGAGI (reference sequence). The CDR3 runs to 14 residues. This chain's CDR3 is CASSYSGQGLVAFF. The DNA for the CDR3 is TGTGCCAGCAGTTACTCGGGACAGGGCCTAGTAGCTTTCTTT.